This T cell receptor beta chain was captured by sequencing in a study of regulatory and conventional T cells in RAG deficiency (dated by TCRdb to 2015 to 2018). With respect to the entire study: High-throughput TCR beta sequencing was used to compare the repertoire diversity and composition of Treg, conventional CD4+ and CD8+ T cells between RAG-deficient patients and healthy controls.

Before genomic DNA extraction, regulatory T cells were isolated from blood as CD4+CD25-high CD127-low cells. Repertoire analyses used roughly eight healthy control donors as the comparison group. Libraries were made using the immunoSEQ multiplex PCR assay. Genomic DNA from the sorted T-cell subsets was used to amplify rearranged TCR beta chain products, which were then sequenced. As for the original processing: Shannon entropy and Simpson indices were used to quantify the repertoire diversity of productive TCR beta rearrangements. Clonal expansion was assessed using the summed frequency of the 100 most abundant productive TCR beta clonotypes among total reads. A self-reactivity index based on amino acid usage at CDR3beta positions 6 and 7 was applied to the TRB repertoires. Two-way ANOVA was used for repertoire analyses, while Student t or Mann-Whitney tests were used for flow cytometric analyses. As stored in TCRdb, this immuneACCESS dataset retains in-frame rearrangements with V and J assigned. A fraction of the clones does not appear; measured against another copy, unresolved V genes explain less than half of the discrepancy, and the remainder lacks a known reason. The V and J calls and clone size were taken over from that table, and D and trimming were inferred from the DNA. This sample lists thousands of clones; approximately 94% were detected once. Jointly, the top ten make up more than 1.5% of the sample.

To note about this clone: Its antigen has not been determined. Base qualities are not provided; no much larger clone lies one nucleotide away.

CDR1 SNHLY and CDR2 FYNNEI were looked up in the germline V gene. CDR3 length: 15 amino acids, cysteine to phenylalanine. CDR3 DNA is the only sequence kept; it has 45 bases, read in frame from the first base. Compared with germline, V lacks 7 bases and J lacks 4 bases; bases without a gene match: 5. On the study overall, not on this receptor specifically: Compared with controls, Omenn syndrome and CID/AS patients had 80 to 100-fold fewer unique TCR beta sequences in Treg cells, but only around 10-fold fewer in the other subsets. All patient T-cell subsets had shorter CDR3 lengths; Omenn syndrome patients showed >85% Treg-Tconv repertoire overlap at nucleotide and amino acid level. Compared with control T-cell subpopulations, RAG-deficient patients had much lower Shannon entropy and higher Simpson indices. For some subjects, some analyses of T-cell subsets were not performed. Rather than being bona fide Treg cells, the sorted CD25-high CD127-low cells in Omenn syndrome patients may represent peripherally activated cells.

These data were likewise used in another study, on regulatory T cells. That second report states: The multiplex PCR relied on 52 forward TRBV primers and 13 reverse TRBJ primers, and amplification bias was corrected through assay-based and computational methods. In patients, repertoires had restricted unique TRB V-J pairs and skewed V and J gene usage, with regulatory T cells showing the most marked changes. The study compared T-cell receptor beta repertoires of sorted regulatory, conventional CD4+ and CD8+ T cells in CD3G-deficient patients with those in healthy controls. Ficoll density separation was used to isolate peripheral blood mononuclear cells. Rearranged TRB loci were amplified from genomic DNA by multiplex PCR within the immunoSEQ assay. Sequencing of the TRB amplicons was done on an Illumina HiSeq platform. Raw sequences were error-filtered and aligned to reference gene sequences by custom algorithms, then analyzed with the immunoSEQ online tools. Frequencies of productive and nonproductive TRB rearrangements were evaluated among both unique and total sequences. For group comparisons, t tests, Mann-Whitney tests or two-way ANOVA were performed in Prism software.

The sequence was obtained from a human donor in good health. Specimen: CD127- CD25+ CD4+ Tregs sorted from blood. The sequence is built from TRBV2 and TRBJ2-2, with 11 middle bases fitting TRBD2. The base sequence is TGTGCCAGCACTCAGACTAGCGGGGTCACCGGGGAGCTGTTTTTT. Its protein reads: CASTQTSGVTGELFF.